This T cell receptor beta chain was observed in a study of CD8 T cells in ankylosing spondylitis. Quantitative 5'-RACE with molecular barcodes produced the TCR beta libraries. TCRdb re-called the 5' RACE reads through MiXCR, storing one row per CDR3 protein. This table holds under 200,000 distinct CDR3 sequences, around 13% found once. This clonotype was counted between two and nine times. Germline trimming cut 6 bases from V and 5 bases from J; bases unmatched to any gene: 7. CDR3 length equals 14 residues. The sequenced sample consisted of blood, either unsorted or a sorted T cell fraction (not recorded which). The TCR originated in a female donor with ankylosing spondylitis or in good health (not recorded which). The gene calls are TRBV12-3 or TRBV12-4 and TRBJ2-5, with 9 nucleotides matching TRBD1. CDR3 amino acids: CASRPGTGIETQYF. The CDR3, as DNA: TGTGCCAGCAGACCCGGGACAGGGATCGAGACCCAGTACTTC.